The 13 T cell receptor beta chains listed next were all sequenced from one sample in a study of cytomegalovirus exposure and HLA in healthy donors. It was with 60 Vbeta and 13 Jbeta primers that the PCR ran. TCRdb's copy holds only in-frame clones and misses some; the assay was immunoSEQ multiplex PCR. The sample lists about 120,000 clones; roughly 72% were seen once. The material sequenced was PBMCs. Every receptor here comes from a male donor in good health and CMV-seronegative.

The gene calls are TRBV27 and TRBJ2-5, with 11 bases identical to TRBD1. The end of the DNA aligns better with TRBJ2-7, so the J call may be wrong. The germline CDR1 and CDR2 sequences are MNHEY and SMNVEV (reference sequence). The CDR3 is 15 amino acids. For the CDR3, the DNA is TGTGCCAGCAGGCTCCGGGACAGGGGGACCTACGAGCAGTACTTC. It codes for CASRLRDRGTYEQYF.

This chain uses TRBV4-1 with TRBJ1-1, with no clear D. The CDR3 length is 12 residues. The germline CDR1 and CDR2 sequences are MGHRA and YSYEKL. Trimming took off 2 bases at V and 4 bases at J, with 5 bases between the two ends. The CDR3 sequence is CASSQSGTEAFF. The CDR3 DNA sequence: TGCGCCAGCAGCCAATCGGGCACTGAAGCTTTCTTT.

The genes are TRBV7-8 and TRBJ2-6, with TRBD1 matching over 9 bases. Losses at the gene ends were 5 bases for V and 0 bases for J; bases not matched to a gene: 5. The length of the CDR3 is 17 residues. Germline V gene data show CDR1 as SGHVS and CDR2 as FQNEAQ. The CDR3 DNA follows: TGTGCCAGCAGCCCCGGGACAGGGAGCTCTGGGGCCAACGTCCTGACTTTC. Residues: CASSPGTGSSGANVLTF.

The chain carries TRBV10-3 and TRBJ1-1, with D perhaps TRBD1 (6 bases). The CDR3 contains 14 residues. Looked up from germline, CDR1 is ENHRY and CDR2 is SYGVKD. V lost 3 bases and J lost 1, with 9 bases in between. CDR3 amino acids: CAISDDRTNTEAFF. The DNA for the CDR3 is TGTGCCATCAGTGATGACAGGACGAACACTGAAGCTTTCTTT.

Only one count was recorded for this clone. This sequence joins TRBV2 and TRBJ2-7; 7 nucleotides agree with TRBD1. The ends lost 8 bases at V and 6 bases at J; junction bases unmatched: 1. Germline assignment: CDR1 SNHLY and CDR2 FYNNEI. CDR3 size: 10 residues. The CDR3 spells CASAGGEQYF. CDR3 in DNA: TGTGCCAGCGCAGGGGGCGAGCAGTACTTC.

The rearrangement joins TRBV11-1 to TRBJ2-1; TRBD1 might be the D (6 bases). V lost 4 bases, J lost 10 bases, and 11 bases lay in between. Germline V lookup: CDR1 SGHAT, CDR2 FQDESV (reference sequence). CDR3 length equals 12 residues. The CDR3 region is CASSSYRVEQFF. CDR3 in DNA: TGTGCCAGCAGCTCATACAGGGTCGAGCAGTTCTTC.

Concerning this clone: At one end, the junction sequence differs from germline, possibly due to a read error. This chain links TRBV7-7 with TRBJ2-2; D is unclear. CDR1 and CDR2 (germline): SSHAT, FNYEAQ (reference sequence). The CDR3 is 13 residues long. For the CDR3, the DNA is TGTGCTAGCAGCTTAATTGGCTCCGGGGAGCTGTTTTTT. Translating gives CASSLIGSGELFF.

Of note for this clone: Other nucleotide sequences from this sample produce the same CDR3. The V call is TRBV4-2, the J call TRBJ2-4, with D possibly matching TRBD2 (6 bases). The ends were cut back, 5 bases at V and 5 bases at J, with 13 bases in the middle. This CDR3 is built from 14 residues. Germline V gene data show CDR1 as LGHNA and CDR2 as YNFKEQ. The CDR3 sequence is CASSAVGGENIQYF. In DNA, the CDR3 is TGTGCCAGCAGCGCCGTGGGAGGCGAAAACATTCAGTACTTC.

This clone was detected only once. The chain recombines TRBV7-3 with TRBJ2-5; 9 nucleotides align to TRBD1. The CDR3 spans 14 residues. CDR1 and CDR2 from the germline V gene are SGHTA and FQGTGA. The junction had 3 bases not matched to a gene; V was cut back by 5 bases and J by 2 bases. The CDR3 coding sequence is TGTGCCAGCAGCCCTGGACAGGGGCAAGAGACCCAGTACTTC. This codes for CASSPGQGQETQYF.

CDR3 in DNA: TGTGCCAGCAGTTTGGGACAGGGGGCGAGCAATCAGCCCCAGCATTTT. This codes for CASSLGQGASNQPQHF. The chain has TRBV28 and TRBJ1-5, with 12 bases that match TRBD1. Germline V gene sequence: CDR1 MDHEN, CDR2 SYDVKM. The CDR3 extends over 16 amino acids. With V trimmed by 3 bases and J by 1 base, 1 base remained unmatched.

In DNA, the CDR3 is TGTGCCAGTAGACAGGGACAGGGGACTGAAGCTTTCTTT. It specifies CASRQGQGTEAFF. The gene calls are TRBV19 and TRBJ1-1; 10 bases are a match to TRBD1. The CDR3 extends over 13 amino acids. CDR1 and CDR2 (germline): LNHDA, SQIVND (reference sequence). V dropped 6 bases and J dropped 5; count of bases not matched to a gene: 3.

This chain joins TRBV6-6 and TRBJ2-3; D not resolved. Trimming removed 7 bases at V and 10 bases at J, with 18 bases between. The germline gives CDR1 MNHNY, CDR2 SVGAGI (reference sequence). The length of the CDR3 is 13 residues. The CDR3 DNA follows: TGTGCCAGCACTAGACTCGGTGAGGTCCCGCAGTATTTT. Its translation: CASTRLGEVPQYF.

V gene TRBV7-6 combines with J gene TRBJ2-1; D may be TRBD2 (7 bases). This CDR3 comprises 18 residues. Deletions cut 4 bases from V and 1 base from J, with 20 bases between. CDR1 and CDR2 (germline): SGHVS, FNYEAQ. The DNA of the CDR3 is TGTGCCAGCAGCTCCGAGGGGGGGCAGCGGCTTTCCTACAATGAGCAGTTCTTC. Encoded protein: CASSSEGGQRLSYNEQFF. Variable domain in full (rest from reference TRBV7-6 and TRBJ2-1): GAGVSQSPRYKVTKRGQDVALRCDPISGHVSLYWYRQALGQGPEFLTYFNYEAQQDKSGLPNDRFSAERPEGSISTLTIQRTEQRDSAMYRCASSSEGGQRLSYNEQFFGPGTRLTVL.